The rows below give T cell receptor beta chains drawn from one sample of a study of control samples from healthy donors and cancer patients. Assay: immunoSEQ multiplex PCR; the TCRdb copy retains only in-frame clones and omits some. The sample lists around 130,000 clones; about 86% were seen once. The sample taken for sequencing was blood. The receptors shown here come from a man aged 25 to 40 in good health. The CDR3 runs from the conserved cysteine through the conserved F or W. D genes are given only for firm matches. Clone size is stated in some rows and not others, as once, few, many or a class when expanded.

TRBJ1-2 | - | 15 | TRBV3-1/TRBV3-2 | - | TGTGCCAGCAGCCAAGATCTTTCCGGGCCCTATGGCTACACCTTC | CASSQDLSGPYGYTF
TRBJ1-1 | - | 12 | TRBV20-1 | - | TGCAGTGCTAGTATTAGCGGCACTGAAGCTTTCTTT | CSASISGTEAFF
TRBJ2-2 | - | 15 | TRBV2 | TRBD2 | TGTGCCAGCAGTGAAGAGCGAGCGGGGACCGGGGAGCTGTTTTTT | CASSEERAGTGELFF
TRBJ1-6 | - | 16 | TRBV4-1 | TRBD1 | TGCGCCAGCAGCCAAGATTTGGCAGGGGGCCATTCACCCCTCCACTTT | CASSQDLAGGHSPLHF
TRBJ1-5 | - | 17 | TRBV10-2 | - | TGCGCCAGCAGTGATCGGGGGGGCCCGTATAGCAATCAGCCCCAGCATTTT | CASSDRGGPYSNQPQHF
TRBJ1-4 | - | 15 | TRBV6-5 | - | TGTGCCAGCAGTAAAAACCGGGACCCTAATGAAAAACTGTTTTTT | CASSKNRDPNEKLFF
TRBJ1-4 | - | 16 | TRBV5-6 | TRBD1 | TGTGCCAGCAGCTTGGTCTCTGGACAGGGGAGTGAAAAACTGTTTTTT | CASSLVSGQGSEKLFF
TRBJ2-3 | - | 21 | TRBV2 | TRBD1 | TGTGCCAGCACCATCCAGGAAGGTACAGGGGTAAACTGGGCTAGCACAGATACGCAGTATTTT | CASTIQEGTGVNWASTDTQYF
TRBJ1-6 | - | 13 | TRBV30 | - | TGTGCCTGGACCCAGGGGCCCGGTTCACCCCTCCACTTT | CAWTQGPGSPLHF
TRBJ1-2 | - | 14 | TRBV11-3 | TRBD1 | TGTGCCAGCAGCCCCAGGGGGCTCAACTATGGCTACACCTTC | CASSPRGLNYGYTF
TRBJ2-4 | once | 17 | TRBV27 | - | TGTGCCAGCAGTACCATCCTAAGGGGGGGCGCCAAAAACATTCAGTACTTC | CASSTILRGGAKNIQYF
TRBJ1-4 | - | 14 | TRBV6-5 | - | TGTGCCAGCAGTTACTCCAACACTAATGAAAAACTGTTTTTT | CASSYSNTNEKLFF
TRBJ2-3 | - | 13 | TRBV7-3 | - | TGTGCCAGCAGCTTGGGAGGATCAGATACGCAGTATTTT | CASSLGGSDTQYF
TRBJ2-5 | - | 14 | TRBV5-1 | - | TGCGCCAGCAGCTTGGGAGGGTACCAAGAGACCCAGTACTTC | CASSLGGYQETQYF
TRBJ1-5 | - | 15 | TRBV2 | TRBD1 | TGTGCCAGCAGTGGCAGGGGGCAAGGCAATCAGCCCCAGCATTTT | CASSGRGQGNQPQHF
TRBJ1-2 | - | 13 | TRBV6-5 | - | TGTGCCAGCAGTTACGGGGGTAGGGATGGCTACACCTTC | CASSYGGRDGYTF
TRBJ1-5 | - | 16 | TRBV4-1 | TRBD1 | TGCGCCAGCAGCCAGAGGGGGCCCGGGGACAATCAGCCCCAGCATTTT | CASSQRGPGDNQPQHF
TRBJ1-5 | - | 16 | TRBV6-4 | TRBD1 | TGTGCCAGCAGTGACGCCCGGGACAGGCACAATCAGCCCCAGCATTTT | CASSDARDRHNQPQHF
TRBJ2-5 | - | 13 | TRBV19 | - | TGTGCCAGTAGTATACAGATTCAAGAGACCCAGTACTTC | CASSIQIQETQYF
TRBJ1-1 | - | 14 | TRBV9 | - | TGTGCCAGCAGCGTAGCTGGCGGAAAACCTGAAGCTTTCTTT | CASSVAGGKPEAFF
TRBJ2-5 | - | 14 | TRBV6-5 | - | TGTGCCAGCAGGGTAGGACAGTCACAAGAGACCCAGTACTTC | CASRVGQSQETQYF
TRBJ2-1 | - | 12 | TRBV4-1 | - | TGCGCCAGCAGCCAAGTAGGCAATGAGCAGTTCTTC | CASSQVGNEQFF
TRBJ2-2 | - | 12 | TRBV12-3/TRBV12-4 | - | TGTGCCAGCAGCCCAGGAATCGGGGAGCTGTTTTTT | CASSPGIGELFF
TRBJ2-1 | - | 13 | TRBV7-3 | TRBD1 | TGTGCCAGCAGCCCTTGGGACAGCAATGAGCAGTTCTTC | CASSPWDSNEQFF
TRBJ1-5 | - | 13 | TRBV29-1 | - | TGCAGCGTTGAGGTGAGGGCGAATCAGCCCCAGCATTTT | CSVEVRANQPQHF
TRBJ2-2 | - | 12 | TRBV14 | - | TGTGCCAGCAGCCAAGCCCACGCGGGGCTGTTTTTT | CASSQAHAGLFF
TRBJ2-1 | - | 15 | TRBV9 | - | TGTGCCAGCAGCGTACTCGGGGGTGCCTACAATGAGCAGTTCTTC | CASSVLGGAYNEQFF
TRBJ1-5 | - | 13 | TRBV5-8 | - | TGTGCCAGCAGCTTTCCTGGGGTCCAGCCCCAGCATTTT | CASSFPGVQPQHF
TRBJ2-7 | - | 14 | TRBV11-2 | - | TGTGCCAGCAGCTTACAATGGAGCTCCTACGAGCAGTACTTC | CASSLQWSSYEQYF
TRBJ2-7 | - | 13 | TRBV18 | TRBD1 | TGTGCCAGCTCCGGGACAGGGAGTCACGAGCAGTACTTC | CASSGTGSHEQYF
TRBJ2-5 | - | 14 | TRBV24-1 | - | TGTGCCACCAGTGATTTCGGGCAGGGAGAGACCCAGTACTTC | CATSDFGQGETQYF
TRBJ2-5 | - | 15 | TRBV4-1 | - | TGCGCCAGCAGCCAAGAAGACACTACCCAAGAGACCCAGTACTTC | CASSQEDTTQETQYF
TRBJ2-1 | - | 13 | TRBV6-5 | TRBD2 | TGTGCCAGCGGGACTAGAGGGTTCAATGAGCAGTTCTTC | CASGTRGFNEQFF
TRBJ2-3 | - | 13 | TRBV6-5 | - | TGTGCCAGCAGTTACTCTCACACAGATACGCAGTATTTT | CASSYSHTDTQYF
TRBJ2-2 | - | 15 | TRBV5-6 | TRBD1 | TGTGCCAGCAGCGAAGGACAGGGGTTGGTCGGGGAGCTGTTTTTT | CASSEGQGLVGELFF
TRBJ1-3 | - | 15 | TRBV15 | - | TGTGCCACCGCCCTGGGGGGAAGCTCTGGAAACACCATATATTTT | CATALGGSSGNTIYF
TRBJ2-4 | - | 15 | TRBV5-1 | TRBD1 | TGCGCCAGCAGCTTGGCGGGACAGGGGGCGAACATTCAGTACTTC | CASSLAGQGANIQYF
TRBJ1-2 | - | 13 | TRBV6-5 | TRBD1 | TGTGCCAGCAGCCTTGACAGGGAAAGTGGCTACACCTTC | CASSLDRESGYTF
TRBJ2-3 | once | 16 | TRBV4-2 | TRBD2 | TGTGCCAGCAGCCAAGTTAGCGGGGGGAGCACAGATACGCAGTATTTT | CASSQVSGGSTDTQYF
TRBJ1-1 | - | 12 | TRBV2 | - | TGTGCCAGCAGCTCGTGGACCACTGAAGCTTTCTTT | CASSSWTTEAFF
TRBJ1-1 | - | 13 | TRBV29-1 | TRBD1 | TGCAGCGCTGCACAGGGGGTGAACACTGAAGCTTTCTTT | CSAAQGVNTEAFF
TRBJ2-6 | few | 15 | TRBV5-1 | - | TGCGCCAGCAGCTTGGAACCGTGGGAAGCCAACGTCCTGACTTTC | CASSLEPWEANVLTF
TRBJ2-7 | - | 12 | TRBV5-5 | - | TGTGCCAGCACCAACCGGATCCACGAGCAGTACTTC | CASTNRIHEQYF
TRBJ1-6 | few | 17 | TRBV27 | - | TGTGCCAGCAGTTTCGCCGGGGAATGGCTGTATAATTCACCCCTCCACTTT | CASSFAGEWLYNSPLHF
TRBJ1-3 | - | 13 | TRBV25-1 | - | TGTGCCAGCAGTGAAGGAGGGAGGAACACCATATATTTT | CASSEGGRNTIYF
TRBJ2-5 | few | 16 | TRBV10-2 | TRBD2 | TGCGCCAGCCAAGACCCGACTAGCGGGGGGCCTCTGACCCAGTACTTC | CASQDPTSGGPLTQYF
TRBJ1-3 | once | 14 | TRBV30 | - | TGTGCCTGGAGTCTTCGGGGCTCTGGAAACACCATATATTTT | CAWSLRGSGNTIYF
TRBJ2-3 | - | 15 | TRBV6-5 | - | TGTGCCAGCAGTTACTCGGCTAGCGGCACAGATACGCAGTATTTT | CASSYSASGTDTQYF